The T cell receptor beta chain described here comes from a study of OX40 agonist ivuxolimab in advanced cancers. At baseline, cycle 4 day 1, and cycle 7 day 1, blood was sampled. Sequenced by immunoSEQ multiplex PCR; TCRdb stores in-frame clones only, minus some. This table has 80,000 to 95,000 clones, nearly 90% appearing once. Germline assignment: CDR1 LNHDA and CDR2 SQIVND (reference sequence). V gave up 5 bases and J gave up 4 bases; unmatched junction bases: 6. There are 15 residues in the CDR3. The clonotype was recovered from an adult with an advanced solid tumor such as melanoma, head and neck, liver or kidney cancer. The chain carries TRBV19 and TRBJ1-3; 9 bases match TRBD1. The specimen comprised CD4+ or CD8+ T cells sorted from blood, sampled in a trial of the OX40 agonist ivuxolimab. CDR3 in amino acids: CASSPGTGKGNTIYF. In DNA form, the CDR3 reads TGTGCCAGTAGTCCTGGGACAGGGAAGGGAAACACCATATATTTT.